The following is a TCR beta chain sequence with its context. J gave up 4 bases and V 2 bases, and 6 bases lay outside the gene matches. Germline V gene lookup returns CDR1 KGHSH and CDR2 LQKENI. The CDR3 is 16 amino acids. This sample is drawn from a study of blood T cell repertoires in COVID-19. As for the study in general: Samples representing acute and convalescent COVID-19 were sourced from the United States, Italy and Spain. PBMCs, B-cell-depleted T cells, or T cells were the source of the cDNA or gDNA that made up the material.

In the authors' workflow: Amplification of reference gene primers was used by the study to estimate nucleated cell counts. Using immunoSEQ multiplex PCR, the repertoire was profiled, and TCRdb retains in-frame clones only, with some absent. Clone size and V and J calls were adopted from that table, with D and trimming inferred from the DNA. The data hold roughly 120,000 clones, with roughly four fifths observed a single time. The source is a man between 65 and 79 years old with active or convalescent COVID-19. The rearrangement uses TRBV18 and TRBJ1-5; TRBD1 matches at 9 bases. The sample comprised peripheral blood. DNA of the CDR3: TGTGCCAGCTCACCAGGGGACAGGGCGTTTAATCAGCCCCAGCATTTT. It codes for CASSPGDRAFNQPQHF.